These T cell receptor beta chains were read from a single sample in a study of cytotoxic CD8 clonotypes in ibrutinib-treated CLL. Method: immunoSEQ multiplex PCR; TCRdb's copy keeps in-frame clones and lacks some. The repertoire consists of about 200,000 clones, with around 70% occurring once and the leading ten covering around an eighth. The source was PBMCs, collected after 24 months of ibrutinib treatment. These receptors came from a human donor with chronic lymphocytic leukemia. Each CDR3 is given with its conserved first and last residue. D genes are given only for firm matches. Clone size, where shown, is once, few, many, or a class for clones that have expanded.

CDR3,DNA,size,length,J,D,V
CASSFSWGPYEQYF,TGTGCCAGCAGTTTCTCATGGGGTCCCTACGAGCAGTACTTC,-,14,TRBJ2-7,-,TRBV27
CASSQFTPTYGYTF,TGTGCCAGCAGTCAATTTACCCCTACCTATGGCTACACCTTC,-,14,TRBJ1-2,-,TRBV6-5
CAWSGKGDQETQYF,TGTGCCTGGAGCGGAAAAGGGGACCAAGAGACCCAGTACTTC,-,14,TRBJ2-5,-,TRBV30
CASSSVQETQYF,TGTGCCAGCAGTTCCGTTCAAGAGACCCAGTACTTC,-,12,TRBJ2-5,-,TRBV6-6
CAWSRGDSYLYTF,TGTGCCTGGAGCCGAGGGGACAGTTACCTCTACACCTTC,-,13,TRBJ1-2,TRBD1,TRBV30
CASSQDRTGGQPQHF,TGCGCCAGCAGCCAAGATAGGACAGGGGGTCAGCCCCAGCATTTT,-,15,TRBJ1-5,TRBD1,TRBV4-3
CASSSGREPRDF,TGTGCCAGCAGTTCGGGGCGGGAGCCTCGGGACTTC,-,12,TRBJ2-7,TRBD2,TRBV6-6
CASSSGQTGGIETQYF,TGTGCCAGCAGCTCAGGTCAGACAGGGGGCATCGAGACCCAGTACTTC,-,16,TRBJ2-5,TRBD1,TRBV11-2
CAIKLEVGGELFF,TGTGCCATCAAGTTGGAGGTCGGCGGGGAGCTGTTTTTT,-,13,TRBJ2-2,-,TRBV10-3
CASSATDLNQPQHF,TGTGCCAGCAGTGCTACCGACTTGAATCAGCCCCAGCATTTT,few,14,TRBJ1-5,-,TRBV6-1